The 21 T cell receptor beta chains below were found in one sample sequenced in a study of radiation and T cells in renal cell carcinoma. Time point given: blood 4 weeks post-SBRT, at nephrectomy. Stated treatment: 15 Gy SBRT to primary tumor, nephrectomy 4 weeks later. This table comes from immunoSEQ multiplex PCR, and its TCRdb copy is limited to in-frame clones, with some not included. The sample records more than 120,000 clones, about 88% being singletons. The specimen was blood, collected from a patient whose treatment included radiotherapy and nephrectomy. The receptors stem from a woman aged 45 to 65 with renal cell carcinoma.

The chain carries TRBV10-3 and TRBJ1-2; the D gene is possibly TRBD1 (5 bases). This CDR3 has 14 residues. Germline V gene lookup returns CDR1 ENHRY and CDR2 SYGVKD. V lost 11 bases to trimming and J lost 7 bases, with 23 bases between them. This chain's CDR3 is CAAHGWEGRGGYTF. As DNA, the CDR3 is TGTGCCGCACACGGTTGGGAGGGGCGGGGTGGCTACACCTTC.

The V gene is TRBV6-4, the J gene TRBJ2-7; a possible D gene is TRBD2 (7 bases). Trimming left V 10 bases short and J 0 bases short, with 19 bases between. The germline V gene encodes CDR1 MRHNA and CDR2 SNTAGT. This CDR3 is 15 amino acids long. The CDR3 sequence: CATSGGYSISYEQYF. Written as DNA, the CDR3 is TGTGCCACCTCGGGGGGCTACTCGATCTCCTACGAGCAGTACTTC.

This chain connects TRBV19 to TRBJ2-3; possibly TRBD1 for D (6 bases). Trimming stripped 11 bases from V and 4 bases from J, with 16 bases between. CDR1 is LNHDA and CDR2 is SQIVND in the germline V gene (reference sequence). This CDR3 has 13 amino acids. CDR3 in amino acids: CACTRGTADTQYF. The DNA for the CDR3 is TGTGCCTGTACCAGGGGCACTGCAGATACGCAGTATTTT.

This sequence joins TRBV6-1 and TRBJ1-6; TRBD1 agrees at 11 bases. The CDR3 has 13 residues. Germline-derived CDR1 and CDR2 are MNHNS and SASEGT. V shed 8 bases, J shed 7 bases, and the junction held 1 base outside the gene matches. The CDR3 sequence: CASGTGGNSPLHF. Written as DNA, the CDR3 is TGTGCCAGCGGGACAGGGGGAAATTCACCCCTCCACTTT.

This chain uses TRBV18 with TRBJ2-1, with TRBD2 matching 10 bases. The germline CDR1 and CDR2 sequences are KGHSH and LQKENI. J was trimmed by 7 bases and V by 11 bases; bases with no gene match: 14. CDR3 size: 15 residues. CDR3 amino acids: CAGSGTSGIGNEQFF. CDR3 DNA: TGTGCCGGATCGGGAACTAGCGGGATTGGGAATGAGCAGTTCTTC. Filled out from reference TRBV18 and TRBJ2-1, the complete variable domain reads NAGVMQNPRHLVRRRGQEARLRCSPMKGHSHVYWYRQLPEEGLKFMVYLQKENIIDESGMPKERFSAEFPKEGPSILRIQQVVRGDSAAYFCAGSGTSGIGNEQFFGPGTRLTVL.

This clone appeared once. This chain links TRBV6-5 with TRBJ2-3; 8 nucleotides agree with TRBD2. Germline V gene data show CDR1 as MNHEY and CDR2 as SVGAGI. V was clipped by 2 bases and J by 5 bases; unmatched bases: 3. The CDR3 consists of 14 residues. CDR3 loop: CASSYRTSGDTQYF. In nucleotides, the CDR3 is TGTGCCAGCAGTTACCGTACTAGCGGAGATACGCAGTATTTT.

The chain employs TRBV7-2 and TRBJ1-5; D gene ambiguous. V was shortened by 3 bases and J by 1 base, with 16 bases between the two germline ends. The CDR3 has 17 residues. Per the germline V gene, CDR1 is SGHTA and CDR2 is FQGNSA. The CDR3 DNA reads as TGTGCCAGCAGCTTGACTCTCGCGACCCCAAGCAATCAGCCCCAGCATTTT. Encoded protein: CASSLTLATPSNQPQHF.

The V gene is TRBV11-2, the J gene TRBJ1-2, with D maybe TRBD1 (6 bases). This CDR3 has 13 residues. Germline V gene sequence: CDR1 SGHAT, CDR2 FQNNGV. V dropped 5 bases and J dropped 7 bases, with 14 bases sitting between them. CDR3 sequence (DNA): TGTGCCAGCAGCCTCAAGGGGGAAGGTGGCTACACCTTC. Translated, it gives CASSLKGEGGYTF. Full variable domain (remainder filled in from reference TRBV11-2 and TRBJ1-2): EAGVAQSPRYKIIEKRQSVAFWCNPISGHATLYWYQQILGQGPKLLIQFQNNGVVDDSQLPKDRFSAERLKGVDSTLKIQPAKLEDSAVYLCASSLKGEGGYTFGSGTRLTVV.

This clone was detected only once. The chain has TRBV10-3 and TRBJ2-5; D is ambiguous. The CDR3 runs to 14 residues. The ends were cut back, 3 bases at V and 4 bases at J, with 12 bases in the middle. Germline CDR1 and CDR2: ENHRY and SYGVKD. The CDR3 coding sequence is TGTGCCATCAGTGAAACGGGCCAGCCAGAGACCCAGTACTTC. Translating gives CAISETGQPETQYF.

The chain joins TRBV9 to TRBJ1-2; 8 bases align to TRBD1. CDR1 and CDR2 (germline): SGDLS, YYNGEE. The CDR3 loop spans 14 amino acids. V lost 3 bases and J lost 8; bases outside the gene matches: 9. CDR3 loop: CASSALTGAVGYTF. The DNA of the CDR3 is TGTGCCAGCAGCGCCCTGACAGGGGCAGTAGGCTACACCTTC.

This sequence joins TRBV18 and TRBJ2-7; D possibly corresponds to TRBD2 (7 bases). The V end was cut by 3 bases, the J end by 4 bases, with 16 bases between. This CDR3 contains 15 residues. Germline V gives CDR1 KGHSH, CDR2 LQKENI. CDR3 region: CASSPRGAYVYEQYF. The CDR3 bases are TGTGCCAGCTCACCCCGGGGGGCCTACGTTTACGAGCAGTACTTC.

The V call is TRBV5-1, the J call TRBJ2-5; TRBD2 agrees at 8 bases. The length of the CDR3 is 15 residues. CDR1 is SGHRS and CDR2 is YFSETQ in the germline V gene. The V and J ends lost 4 bases and 5 bases, in that order; junction bases with no gene match: 10. CDR3 in amino acids: CASSDLLAGRETQYF. The CDR3 bases are TGCGCCAGCAGCGATCTCCTAGCGGGCCGTGAGACCCAGTACTTC.

A single count supports this clone. The chain has TRBV10-3 and TRBJ1-2; 7 nucleotides align to TRBD1. This CDR3 is 16 amino acids long. J was trimmed by 0 bases and V by 1 base; bases with no gene match: 5. Germline V lookup: CDR1 ENHRY, CDR2 SYGVKD. CDR3 sequence (DNA): TGTGCCATCAGTGAGTACAGGGGTATATCTAACTATGGCTACACCTTC. It yields the protein CAISEYRGISNYGYTF.

The chain has TRBV19 and TRBJ2-2; tentative D call: TRBD2 (5 bases). The CDR3 totals 14 residues. The germline V and J ends were trimmed by 0 bases and 5 bases, with 7 bases remaining between them. Germline V CDR1 and CDR2: LNHDA, SQIVND (reference sequence). The chain's CDR3 is CASSIDPGTGELFF. CDR3 sequence (DNA): TGTGCCAGTAGTATAGACCCGGGGACCGGGGAGCTGTTTTTT.

Written as DNA, the CDR3 is TGTGCCAGCCAAATAAACAGGCCCACAGATACGCAGTATTTT. Its protein product is CASQINRPTDTQYF. V and J are TRBV6-6 and TRBJ2-3; D is perhaps TRBD1 (5 bases). The germline V gene has CDR1 MNHNY and CDR2 SVGAGI (reference sequence). V lost 8 bases and J lost 2, with 14 bases in between. The CDR3 is 14 residues long.

The chain links TRBV6-5 to TRBJ2-7; 10 bases are a match to TRBD1. The V gene end was trimmed by 5 bases and the J gene end by 3 bases; junction bases not matched to a gene: 1. The CDR3 sequence is 13 residues long. CDR1 is MNHEY and CDR2 is SVGAGI in the germline V gene. CDR3: CASSGDRGYEQYF. CDR3 DNA sequence: TGTGCCAGCAGTGGGGACAGGGGCTACGAGCAGTACTTC.

The chain has TRBV4-3 and TRBJ1-6; D gene ambiguous. The V and J ends lost 1 base and 0 bases respectively, with 10 bases between them. The CDR3 has 17 residues. Germline CDR1 reads LGHNA; CDR2 reads YSLEER. CDR3 residues: CASSQGGFSSYNSPLHF. The CDR3 DNA reads as TGCGCCAGCAGCCAAGGAGGATTTAGCTCCTATAATTCACCCCTCCACTTT.

This sequence joins TRBV5-1 and TRBJ2-2; D not resolved. Trimming took off 4 bases at V and 7 bases at J, with 14 bases between the two ends. Looked up from germline, CDR1 is SGHRS and CDR2 is YFSETQ. This CDR3 has 14 amino acids. The CDR3, as DNA: TGCGCCAGCAGCGCCGGTCGACAAGACGGGGAGCTGTTTTTT. It codes for CASSAGRQDGELFF.

The V gene is TRBV4-3, the J gene TRBJ1-1; D is perhaps TRBD1 (6 bases). Trimming took 0 bases from V and 1 from J, leaving 12 bases between them. The CDR3 length is 16 residues. The germline CDR1 and CDR2 sequences are LGHNA and YSLEER. CDR3 bases: TGCGCCAGCAGCCAAGATAGTAGGGGGACGAACACTGAAGCTTTCTTT. Protein product: CASSQDSRGTNTEAFF.

This sequence joins TRBV29-1 and TRBJ2-1; the D is unclear. Germline V lookup: CDR1 SQVTM, CDR2 ANQGSEA. The ends were cut back, 6 bases at V and 10 bases at J, with 13 bases in the middle. The CDR3 is made up of 11 amino acids. The CDR3 protein is CSVSDLGEQFF. The CDR3 DNA follows: TGCAGCGTCTCAGATTTAGGAGAGCAGTTCTTC.

The genes are TRBV27 and TRBJ2-1; TRBD2 agrees at 9 bases. The CDR3 is 15 residues long. CDR1 MNHEY and CDR2 SMNVEV come from the germline V gene (reference sequence). The junction had 8 bases not matched to a gene; V was cut back by 6 bases and J by 5 bases. CDR3 sequence reads: CASRDGAGGNNEQFF. CDR3 in DNA: TGTGCCAGCAGGGATGGGGCGGGAGGGAACAATGAGCAGTTCTTC.